The present TCR beta chain was sequenced within a study of T cells in Graves' hyperthyroidism and ophthalmopathy (dated by TCRdb to about 2019). Regarding the complete study: Peripheral blood was collected at initial diagnosis, before any treatment. TCR V-J signatures able to tell the groups apart were searched for in a discovery cohort of about a hundred patients, of whom under 45 had Graves' ophthalmopathy and about 55 had stable Graves' hyperthyroidism. For training and testing, the roughly 93 patients in the discovery cohort were randomly divided in a 7:3 ratio. After sampling, hyperthyroidism patients received methimazole starting at 30 mg daily, and ophthalmopathy patients received high-dose intravenous methylprednisolone. The study also compared thyroid tissue and blood T-cell repertoires from more than five Graves' hyperthyroidism patients. The paper describes TCR Vbeta CDR3 sequencing of around 130 peripheral blood samples, made up of about 41 ophthalmopathy patients, some 76 hyperthyroidism patients and 17 progressor patients. An independent validation cohort of fewer than 20 hyperthyroidism patients and 17 patients who later progressed to ophthalmopathy tested prospective prediction of ophthalmopathy.

The hyperthyroidism patients were between 18 and 65 years old and newly diagnosed, with a disease duration of less than 2 months. Any patient with an uncontrolled infection, another autoimmune disease, pregnancy or lactation was excluded. Diagnoses were based on clinical symptoms, serum thyroxine and TRAb, thyroid ultrasound and orbital computed tomography. Blood from progressor patients was drawn when they were first diagnosed with hyperthyroidism, before any ophthalmopathy symptoms appeared. PBMCs were separated from 7.5 to 10 ml of fresh peripheral blood using Ficoll-Paque density gradient centrifugation. Progressor patients were initially diagnosed with Graves' hyperthyroidism and developed ophthalmopathy during follow-up. Total RNA was extracted using Trizol reagent, and RNA quality was assessed on an Agilent 2100 Bioanalyzer. Germline trimming amounts to 5 bases on V and 5 bases on J, with 2 as the count of junction bases outside the gene matches. CDR1 DFQATT and CDR2 SNEGSKA are derived from the germline V gene (reference sequence). The CDR3 measures 13 amino acids from cysteine to phenylalanine. CDR3 DNA only is kept here, 39 bases in frame from base 1.

The TCR beta CDR3 regions were amplified from the RNA transcripts. The first round of RT-PCR for the TCR CDR3 was performed with the HTBI primer set and the Qiagen OneStep RT-PCR kit. A second multiplex PCR round built the libraries, followed by size selection and purification. Sequencing of the libraries was done on an Illumina HiSeq2000 using paired-end 100 bp reads. The original methods were these. Raw data were processed with SOAPnuke, discarding reads with adapters, uncalled bases, mean Phred below 15, or no exact constant-primer or identifier match. COPE v1.2.5 was used to merge the high-quality paired reads, and each unique nucleotide sequence was defined as a clonotype. MiTCR v1.1 was used to align the clonotypes against IMGT TRBV, TRBD and TRBJ reference segments. The analysis included only V-J combinations with a frequency above 0.0001, which together covered more than 99% of the repertoires. The TCS score was defined as F50 (clonal expansion) divided by E x V (chaos), with BLOSUM62-based TCRdist calculated between CDR3 peptides within each V-J. Welch's t-statistics and random forest reduced some 510 V-J features to 10 to 15, which were used in a naive Bayes classifier (R e1071). Clones were called with MiXCR by TCRdb after fastp trimmed the public reads at Q25, and only in-frame beta chains were retained. Each CDR3 protein appears once, grouped with its most common genes and DNA. The authors' filters were not applied to this entry. The sample yields 300,000 to 450,000 distinct CDR3 sequences; about 15% were counted once. The ten top clones hold roughly a third of the sample.

Broader findings and caveats from the paper: Most expanded thyroid clonotypes (frequency above 0.001) were also detected in blood, suggesting blood repertoires may reflect thyroid immune responses. No statistical method was used to fix the sample size in advance, and group allocation was not hidden from the investigators. A 13 V-J signature model separated ophthalmopathy from stable hyperthyroidism, with 87.88% sensitivity and approximately 81% specificity in cross-validation and 80%/75% in testing. In validation, the model predicted progression to ophthalmopathy a median of 6.5 months before onset, with roughly 71% sensitivity and almost 75% specificity.

The table lists this clonotype with a few counts. No antigen is known for it. No much larger clonotype is one base removed from it; base qualities were not supplied. The receptor was derived from a woman aged 25 to 39 with Graves' hyperthyroidism that later progressed to Graves' ophthalmopathy. Specimen: blood. The chain joins TRBV20-1 to TRBJ1-6; 8 junctional bases match TRBD1. This receptor carries the CDR3 CSASDRDNSPLHF. The bases are TGCAGTGCTTCGGACAGGGATAATTCACCCCTCCACTTT.